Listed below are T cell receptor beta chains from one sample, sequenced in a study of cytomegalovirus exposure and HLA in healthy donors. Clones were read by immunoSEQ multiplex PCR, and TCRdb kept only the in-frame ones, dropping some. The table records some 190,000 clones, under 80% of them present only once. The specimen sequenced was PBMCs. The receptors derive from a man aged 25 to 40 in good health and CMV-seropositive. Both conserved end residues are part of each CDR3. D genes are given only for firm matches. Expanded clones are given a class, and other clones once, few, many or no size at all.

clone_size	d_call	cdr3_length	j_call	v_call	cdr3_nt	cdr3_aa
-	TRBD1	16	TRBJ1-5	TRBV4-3	TGCGCCAGCAGCCAAGAGGACAGGGCGGGCAATCAGCCCCAGCATTTT	CASSQEDRAGNQPQHF
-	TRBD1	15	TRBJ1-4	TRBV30	TGTGCCTGGACCCGCGGGACAGGGGGTTATGAAAAACTGTTTTTT	CAWTRGTGGYEKLFF
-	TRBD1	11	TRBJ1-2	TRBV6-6	TGTGCCAGCAGCCGGACAGGTGGCTACACCTTC	CASSRTGGYTF
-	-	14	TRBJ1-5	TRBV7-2	TGTGCCAGCAGCTTAGCCAGTGGGGAGCAGCCCCAGCATTTT	CASSLASGEQPQHF
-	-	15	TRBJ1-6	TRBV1	TGCACCAGCTTTTTGGACAGCTCCTATAATTCACCCCTCCACTTT	CTSFLDSSYNSPLHF
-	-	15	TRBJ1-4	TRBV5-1	TGCGCCAGCAGCGCGTCACAGGGATTTAATGAAAAACTGTTTTTT	CASSASQGFNEKLFF
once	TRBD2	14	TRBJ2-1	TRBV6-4	TGTGCCAGCAGTGAATTAGCGGGAGTCAATGAGCAGTTCTTC	CASSELAGVNEQFF
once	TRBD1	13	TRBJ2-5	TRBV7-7	TGTGCTAGCAGCCCGGACAGGGCTCAGGAGCAGTACTTC	CASSPDRAQEQYF
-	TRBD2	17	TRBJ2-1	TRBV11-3	TGTGCCAGCAGCACTTCCCGGACTAGCGGACCCTACAATGAGCAGTTCTTC	CASSTSRTSGPYNEQFF
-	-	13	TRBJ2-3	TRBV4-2	TGTGCCAGCAGCCAATTGGGCGCAGATACGCAGTATTTT	CASSQLGADTQYF
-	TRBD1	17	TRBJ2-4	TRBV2	TGTGCCAGCAGTGAGGGGCGGCAGGGGGCGTCCAAAAACATTCAGTACTTC	CASSEGRQGASKNIQYF
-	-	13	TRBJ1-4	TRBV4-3	TGCGCCAGCAGCCAAGAACGAGGGGAAAAACTGTTTTTT	CASSQERGEKLFF
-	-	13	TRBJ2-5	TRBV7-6	TGTGCCAGCAGCTTAGGGGACTGGGGGGCCCAGTACTTC	CASSLGDWGAQYF
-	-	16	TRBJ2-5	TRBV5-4	TGTGCCAGCAGCGGAGGGGGGCGGGGGTTCCAAGAGACCCAGTACTTC	CASSGGGRGFQETQYF
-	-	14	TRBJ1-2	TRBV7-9	TGTGCCAGCAGCTTAAGAGGCATGGAGCATGGCTACACCTTC	CASSLRGMEHGYTF
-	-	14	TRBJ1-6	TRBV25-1	TGTGCCAGCAGTGATGTCGGGATCCGGTCACCCCTCCACTTT	CASSDVGIRSPLHF
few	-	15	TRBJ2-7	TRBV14	TGTGCCAGCAGCCATAACAGGGCCGGGTCCTACGAGCAGTACTTC	CASSHNRAGSYEQYF
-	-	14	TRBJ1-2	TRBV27	TGTGCCAGCAGTTTAAACCGACAGAACTATGGCTACACCTTC	CASSLNRQNYGYTF
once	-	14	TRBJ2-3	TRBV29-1	TGCAGCGTCAGGAGCCAGGGCAGAGGAGATACGCAGTATTTT	CSVRSQGRGDTQYF
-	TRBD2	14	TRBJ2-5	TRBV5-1	TGCGCCAGCAGATCGAGCGGGATATCGGAGACCCAGTACTTC	CASRSSGISETQYF
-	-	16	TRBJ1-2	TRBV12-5	TGTGCTAGTGGTTTGGTGTTGGACAGTGCTAACTATGGCTACACCTTC	CASGLVLDSANYGYTF
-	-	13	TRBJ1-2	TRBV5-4	TGTGCCAGCAGCCAAAACACTAACTATGGCTACACCTTC	CASSQNTNYGYTF
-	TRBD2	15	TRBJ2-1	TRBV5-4	TGTGCCAGCAGCTTGGCTAGCGGGGGAGGCAATGAGCAGTTCTTC	CASSLASGGGNEQFF
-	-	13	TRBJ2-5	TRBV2	TGTGCCAGGGGGGGACCGGGGGTTGAGACCCAGTACTTC	CARGGPGVETQYF
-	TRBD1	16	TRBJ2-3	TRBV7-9	TGTGCCAGCAGAACATTGGGCAGGGGGTCCACAGATACGCAGTATTTT	CASRTLGRGSTDTQYF
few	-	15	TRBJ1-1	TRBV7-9	TGTGCCAGCAGCTTAGCGTCCCAGGTGAACACTGAAGCTTTCTTT	CASSLASQVNTEAFF
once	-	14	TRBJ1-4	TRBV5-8	TGTGCCAACAGCTTTGGAGGGGATGCGGAAAAACTGTTTTTT	CANSFGGDAEKLFF
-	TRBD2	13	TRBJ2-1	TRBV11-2	TGTGCCAGCAGCTCCCCGGGAGGGGATGAGCAGTTCTTC	CASSSPGGDEQFF
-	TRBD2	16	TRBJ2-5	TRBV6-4	TGTGCCAGCAGTGACCTCGGGCTAGCGGGCAGCGAGACCCAGTACTTC	CASSDLGLAGSETQYF